This T cell receptor beta chain was sequenced in a study of T cells after yellow fever vaccination. Points from the study as a whole: At approximately 96% for CD4 and approximately 88% for CD8, most primary-vaccination clones showed up again after the booster. Abundant bulk-derived clonotypes could contaminate FACS-sorted repertoires.

UMIs and a universal primer site were added when TCR cDNA was made by 5'RACE template switching. Via MiXCR, TCRdb re-called the 5' RACE reads, giving one row per CDR3 protein. The sample has about 400,000 distinct CDR3 sequences, around 6.5% seen once. CDR3 length: 13 amino acids. Trimming shortened V by 2 bases and J by 6 bases, and 11 bases separated the two germline ends. The germline V gene encodes CDR1 MDHEN and CDR2 SYDVKM. This clonotype was observed a few times. Its antigen is not identified. This clonotype originated in a young man who received the YFV17D yellow fever vaccine. J is TRBJ2-7 and V is TRBV28; no reliable D call. The input for sequencing was PBMCs, taken 5 days after the yellow fever booster vaccination. This CDR3 is CASSLGDSGEQYF. The CDR3 coding sequence is TGTGCCAGCAGTTTAGGGGATTCGGGCGAGCAGTACTTC.